This T cell receptor beta chain was sequenced for a study of molecular identifiers for immune sequencing clone quantification. Overall study findings and caveats: Highly expanded clone sizes could be underestimated by identical TCR molecules that share a barcode.

CDR3 length: 12 amino acids. Deletions cut 3 bases from V and 4 bases from J, with 3 bases between. Germline-derived CDR1 and CDR2 are MNHEY and SMNVEV (reference sequence). This clonotype was picked up a small number of times. Its antigen is not known. This may be a read error, as it is one base from a much larger clone. TCRdb fed the PCR reads into MiXCR, producing one record per CDR3 protein. The table has a few hundred thousand distinct CDR3 sequences, roughly a fifth seen once. This TCR came from a human donor in good health. Some libraries in this study had Jurkat cell RNA spiked in. The chain couples TRBV27 to TRBJ1-4, with unresolved D. The sequencing sample was made of naive CD8+ T cells from blood, with Jurkat cell RNA spiked in. Subset meaning: FACS-sorted CD8+CD4-CCR7+CD45RA+ naive T cells. Written as DNA, the CDR3 is TGTGCCAGCAGTTTTCTTAATGAAAAACTGTTTTTT. It is translated as CASSFLNEKLFF.